The next 8 T cell receptor beta chains were all read from a single sample in a study of immune characteristics of hereditary and idiopathic chronic pancreatitis. Here immunoSEQ multiplex PCR was the method, and the copy in TCRdb shows in-frame clones only, minus some. The data hold just over 2,000 clones, with 60% to 80% observed a single time. Total pancreatectomy with islet autotransplantation was the source of the chronic pancreatitis pancreas tissue. The sample comprised pancreas tissue with idiopathic chronic pancreatitis. The receptor set was obtained from a human donor with chronic pancreatitis.

The V and J genes are TRBV7-8 and TRBJ2-5; 12 positions match TRBD2. The CDR3 loop spans 15 amino acids. The junction had 6 bases not matched to a gene; V was cut back by 8 bases and J by 2 bases. The germline V gene has CDR1 SGHVS and CDR2 FQNEAQ. The CDR3 DNA follows: TGTGCCAGCTTACTAGCGGGGGGCTATCAAGAGACCCAGTACTTC. Amino acid sequence: CASLLAGGYQETQYF.

CDR3 protein: CASSTEARPHYEQYF. The CDR3 DNA follows: TGTGCCAGCAGTACGGAGGCCAGGCCGCACTACGAGCAGTACTTC. The chain has TRBV6-5 and TRBJ2-7, with a weak D call TRBD2 (5 bases). This CDR3 has 15 residues. Germline-derived CDR1 and CDR2 are MNHEY and SVGAGI. Trimming shortened V by 5 bases and J by 3 bases, and 17 bases separated the two germline ends.

The genes are TRBV30 and TRBJ1-1; no clear D. With 0 bases removed from V and 3 bases from J, the gap between germline ends came to 5 bases. The germline V gene has CDR1 GTSNPN and CDR2 SVGIG (reference sequence). The CDR3 has 12 amino acids. Here the CDR3 reads CAWSVYDTEAFF. The CDR3 bases are TGTGCCTGGAGTGTTTATGACACTGAAGCTTTCTTT.

This chain joins TRBV6-2 or TRBV6-3 and TRBJ2-3, with D possibly being TRBD2 (5 bases). V lost 2 bases to trimming and J lost 6 bases, with 15 bases between them. Germline loops: CDR1 MNHEY, CDR2 SVGEGT. The CDR3 sequence is 15 residues long. DNA for the CDR3: TGTGCCAGCAGTTACGCCCCTATAGCGTGGGATACGCAGTATTTT. It specifies CASSYAPIAWDTQYF.

The J gene is TRBJ2-1, the V gene TRBV5-1; D not resolved. Trimming removed 0 bases at V and 10 bases at J, with 11 bases between. Germline V CDR1 and CDR2: SGHRS, YFSETQ. The CDR3 is 13 amino acids. CDR3 amino acids: CASSLVLRPEQFF. For the CDR3, the DNA is TGCGCCAGCAGCTTGGTCCTCCGCCCAGAGCAGTTCTTC. Looking up the rest from reference TRBV5-1 and TRBJ2-1 gives the full variable domain: KAGVTQTPRYLIKTRGQQVTLSCSPISGHRSVSWYQQTPGQGLQFLFEYFSETQRNKGNFPGRFSGRQFSNSRSEMNVSTLELGDSALYLCASSLVLRPEQFFGPGTRLTVL.

This chain connects TRBV9 to TRBJ2-1; weak D call: TRBD2 (7 bases). This CDR3 comprises 17 residues. Germline CDR1 SGDLS, CDR2 YYNGEE. Trimming shortened V by 3 bases and J by 5 bases, and 21 bases separated the two germline ends. CDR3 sequence (DNA): TGTGCCAGCAGCGCTTCCAAGTCAGGAGGGGGGGACAATGAGCAGTTCTTC. It translates to CASSASKSGGGDNEQFF.

The V call is TRBV5-4, the J call TRBJ1-1, with D perhaps matching TRBD1 (5 bases). V was trimmed by 0 bases and J by 6 bases, leaving 9 bases between them. This CDR3 comprises 13 residues. From germline, CDR1 is SGHNT and CDR2 YYREEE (reference sequence). The CDR3: CASSLVGGSEAFF. CDR3 coding DNA: TGTGCCAGCAGCTTGGTGGGGGGTTCTGAAGCTTTCTTT.

The chain couples TRBV3-1 (or the pseudogene TRBV3-2) to TRBJ2-3; D is ambiguous. The CDR3 loop spans 14 amino acids. V lost 1 base and J 1 base, leaving 6 bases between the germline ends. The germline gives CDR1 LGHDT, CDR2 YNNKEL (reference sequence). The DNA for the CDR3 is TGTGCCAGCAGCCAAGGTAGCCGCACAGATACGCAGTATTTT. It translates to CASSQGSRTDTQYF.